This passage covers 17 T cell receptor beta chains from one sample sequenced in a study of cytomegalovirus exposure and HLA in healthy donors. Primers: 60 Vbeta forward and 13 Jbeta reverse. Here immunoSEQ multiplex PCR was the method, and the copy in TCRdb shows in-frame clones only, minus some. The data show roughly 100,000 clones, about four fifths seen once. The sample was PBMCs. Receptors originate from a man aged 25-45 years in good health and CMV-seronegative.

V gene TRBV6-1 combines with J gene TRBJ2-1, with TRBD2 identical over 8 bases. The CDR3 is made up of 14 amino acids. From germline, CDR1 is MNHNS and CDR2 SASEGT. The trim removed 8 bases at V and 4 bases at J, leaving 7 bases unmatched. The chain's CDR3 is CASDGGRMYNEQFF. The DNA for the CDR3 is TGTGCCAGCGATGGCGGGAGGATGTACAATGAGCAGTTCTTC.

The CDR3 DNA reads TGTGCCAGCAGTCGGACAGGGACCAATCAGCCCCAGCATTTT. Translated, it gives CASSRTGTNQPQHF. The J gene is TRBJ1-5, the V gene TRBV6-5; 8 bases align to TRBD1. With 5 bases clipped from V and 3 bases from J, the junction kept 3 bases outside the gene matches. The CDR3 is made up of 14 amino acids. The germline V gene encodes CDR1 MNHEY and CDR2 SVGAGI.

The chain joins TRBV30 to TRBJ2-7; D is possibly TRBD2 (6 bases). The CDR3 length is 14 residues. V was trimmed by 4 bases and J by 7 bases, leaving 20 bases between them. The germline V gene has CDR1 GTSNPN and CDR2 SVGIG (reference sequence). The CDR3 sequence is CAWNRDGGYGEQYF. For the CDR3, the DNA is TGTGCCTGGAACCGGGACGGAGGGTATGGAGAGCAGTACTTC.

A note on this clone: Because the CDR3's place on the DNA is in doubt, the DNA is left out and the CDR3 is given as listed by TCRdb. The CDR3 sequence: CASSFFGQGGAYEQYF. The genes are TRBV28 and TRBJ2-7; the listed D gene, TRBD1, was not tested against the DNA. The CDR3 is 16 amino acids long, termini counted. The V gene's germline CDR1 is MDHEN and CDR2 SYDVKM.

The rearrangement links TRBV6-1 to TRBJ2-7; 8 positions agree with TRBD2. Germline lookup yields CDR1 MNHNS and CDR2 SASEGT. V shed 4 bases, J shed 6 bases, and the junction held 8 bases outside the gene matches. CDR3 length: 14 residues. The DNA of the CDR3 is TGTGCCAGCAGTGGCAGCGGGGGTAGTGGCGAGCAGTACTTC. This sequence encodes CASSGSGGSGEQYF.

The chain employs TRBV19 and TRBJ1-5; TRBD1 agrees at 10 bases. CDR1 is LNHDA and CDR2 is SQIVND in the germline V gene (reference sequence). There are 15 residues in the CDR3. Trimming removed 4 bases from V and 6 bases from J; junction bases left unmatched: 6. The CDR3 sequence: CASSTGQGFSQPQHF. DNA for the CDR3: TGTGCCAGTAGTACGGGACAGGGGTTTTCTCAGCCCCAGCATTTT.

V usage is TRBV6-5 and J usage is TRBJ2-7; 9 bases map to TRBD1. Per germline, CDR1 MNHEY and CDR2 SVGAGI. Trimming removed 2 bases from V and 1 base from J; junction bases left unmatched: 3. The CDR3 has 15 residues. DNA for the CDR3: TGTGCCAGCAGTTACGGGACAGGGCCTTCCTACGAGCAGTACTTC. This encodes CASSYGTGPSYEQYF.

The chain carries TRBV25-1 and TRBJ1-5; 7 bases are a match to TRBD1. This CDR3 region has 14 residues. CDR1 and CDR2 from the germline V gene are MGHDK and SYGVNS. V gave up 1 base and J gave up 4 bases; unmatched junction bases: 1. CDR3: CASSELQGNQPQHF. The CDR3 DNA sequence: TGTGCCAGCAGTGAATTACAGGGGAATCAGCCCCAGCATTTT.

The V gene is TRBV18, the J gene TRBJ2-7, with 7 bases lining up with TRBD1. J gave up 0 bases and V 4 bases, and 6 bases lay outside the gene matches. The CDR3 has 15 residues. Germline CDR1 is KGHSH and CDR2 is LQKENI. CDR3: CASSRGQTSSYEQYF. The DNA for the CDR3 is TGTGCCAGCTCACGGGGACAGACCAGCTCCTACGAGCAGTACTTC.

This clone was found once. The chain combines TRBV30 with TRBJ1-2, with 10 bases identical to TRBD1. This CDR3 is 14 amino acids long. CDR1 is GTSNPN and CDR2 is SVGIG in the germline V gene (reference sequence). Germline trimming cut 6 bases from V and 5 bases from J; bases unmatched to any gene: 9. The chain's CDR3 is CACEGGTGAYGYTF. DNA of the CDR3: TGTGCCTGCGAAGGGGGGACAGGGGCATATGGCTACACCTTC.

The V and J genes are TRBV19 and TRBJ1-4; perhaps TRBD1 as D (6 bases). Germline CDR1 and CDR2: LNHDA and SQIVND (reference sequence). V was cut by 3 bases and J by 12 bases, with 17 bases left in between. The CDR3 spans 14 residues. CDR3 coding DNA: TGTGCCAGTAGTATGTGGGGTTCTTCAGGGGAACTGTTTTTT. Its translation: CASSMWGSSGELFF.

The J gene is TRBJ1-4, the V gene TRBV5-1; the match to TRBD1 covers 8 bases. The CDR3 totals 15 residues. The V segment lost 1 base and the J segment 8 bases; nucleotides outside the gene matches: 7. The germline V gene encodes CDR1 SGHRS and CDR2 YFSETQ. CDR3 DNA: TGCGCCAGCAGCTTGCTCCAGGGGGCGCAGGAAAAACTGTTTTTT. It codes for CASSLLQGAQEKLFF. Complete variable domain (other parts from reference TRBV5-1 and TRBJ1-4): KAGVTQTPRYLIKTRGQQVTLSCSPISGHRSVSWYQQTPGQGLQFLFEYFSETQRNKGNFPGRFSGRQFSNSRSEMNVSTLELGDSALYLCASSLLQGAQEKLFFGSGTQLSVL.

There are a few counts of this clone. CDR3 coding DNA: TGTGCCAGCAGTGAGCATGGCGGGCGGTTAGCCAAAAACATTCAGTACTTC. Translating it yields CASSEHGGRLAKNIQYF. J is TRBJ2-4 and V is TRBV6-1, with D perhaps matching TRBD2 (5 bases). Trimming left V 3 bases short and J 0 bases short, with 15 bases between. This CDR3 is 17 amino acids long. The germline CDR1 and CDR2 sequences are MNHNS and SASEGT.

V is TRBV25-1 and J is TRBJ2-7; 13 nucleotides line up with TRBD2. This CDR3 has 15 amino acids. V lost 2 bases, J lost 2 bases, and 0 bases stayed unmatched. Germline CDR1 and CDR2: MGHDK and SYGVNS. The CDR3 coding sequence is TGTGCCAGCAGTGAAGGACTAGCGGGGGCCTACGAGCAGTACTTC. Protein product: CASSEGLAGAYEQYF.

This chain connects TRBV28 to TRBJ2-7; perhaps TRBD1 as D (5 bases). Trimming removed 5 bases at V and 4 bases at J, with 12 bases between. CDR3 length: 13 residues. The germline V gene encodes CDR1 MDHEN and CDR2 SYDVKM. The CDR3 spells CASSRQTPYEQYF. The CDR3 DNA is TGTGCCAGCAGTCGACAGACACCGTACGAGCAGTACTTC.

V is TRBV6-5 and J is TRBJ1-6; unclear D gene. The germline gives CDR1 MNHEY, CDR2 SVGAGI. This CDR3 spans 15 amino acids. V gave up 7 bases and J gave up 6 bases, with 16 bases separating them. CDR3 DNA sequence: TGTGCCAGCACCTCCGACGGCGGCCCTAATTCACCCCTCCACTTT. Translated, it gives CASTSDGGPNSPLHF.

The chain uses TRBV11-2 and TRBJ1-2; TRBD1 is a possible D gene (5 bases). CDR3 length: 17 residues. The V end was cut by 1 base, the J end by 5 bases, with 20 bases between. Germline values: CDR1 SGHAT, CDR2 FQNNGV. Written as DNA, the CDR3 is TGTGCCAGCAGCTTAGCGACCGCTCAGGGCAATCAATATGGCTACACCTTC. This encodes CASSLATAQGNQYGYTF.